This T cell receptor beta chain comes out of a study of TIL therapy for anti-PD-1-resistant metastatic lung cancer. Whole-study findings and limits: After infusion, TIL clonotypes partly replaced peripheral T cells and declined over months.

The libraries were made with immunoSEQ v3. TCRdb's table, derived via immunoSEQ multiplex PCR, lists solely in-frame clones and lacks some. The sample lists tens of thousands of clones; 65% to 90% were seen once. The time point: pre-treatment sample, taken before nivolumab and TIL therapy. Patients were adults with stage 4 NSCLC. For this clone: Its antigen is not known.

V lost 0 bases and J 2 bases, leaving 9 bases between the germline ends. Germline V gene sequence: CDR1 WNHNN, CDR2 SYGVQD (reference sequence). The CDR3 loop spans 15 amino acids. The material was blood, obtained at baseline. This sequence was found in a person between 30 and 79 years old with non-small cell lung cancer. The chain carries TRBV10-1 and TRBJ2-3; D ambiguous. This CDR3 reads CASSESGTITDTQYF. The DNA for the CDR3 is TGCGCCAGCAGTGAGTCTGGCACAATCACAGATACGCAGTATTTT.